These 4 T cell receptor beta chains share one sample of origin, sequenced in a study of blood T cell repertoires in COVID-19 (dated by TCRdb to 2019 to 2021). Library prep was done by the immunoSEQ multiplex PCR assay. As stored in TCRdb, this immuneACCESS dataset retains in-frame rearrangements with V and J assigned. A fraction of the clones does not appear; measured against another copy, unresolved V genes explain less than half of the discrepancy, and the remainder lacks a known reason. Within this sample are 200,000 to 250,000 clones, with 85% to 90% of them counted one time only. The ten most abundant clones make up approximately 3.4% of the sample. Specimen: PBMCs or T cells enriched from blood (not recorded which). The receptors shown here come from a woman aged 18-29 years in a cohort exposed to, infected with or recovered from COVID-19 (not recorded which).

The chain recombines TRBV29-1 with TRBJ2-7; maybe TRBD1 (5 bases). The V end was cut by 2 bases, the J end by 5 bases, with 16 bases between. Germline V gives CDR1 SQVTM, CDR2 ANQGSEA. The CDR3 length is 14 residues. The CDR3 DNA follows: TGCAGCGTTGAAAAACCAGGGATTTCGCACGAGCAGTACTTC. Translation gives CSVEKPGISHEQYF.

This clone appeared a few times. Written as DNA, the CDR3 is TGTGCCACCCAGACACAGGGGGCGAGCACCGGGGAGCTGTTTTTT. It codes for CATQTQGASTGELFF. The chain recombines TRBV10-3 with TRBJ2-2, with 9 positions matching TRBD1. The CDR3 is 15 amino acids. Germline trimming cut 10 bases from V and 4 bases from J; bases unmatched to any gene: 10. Germline V lookup: CDR1 ENHRY, CDR2 SYGVKD.

This clone was counted many times. The gene calls are TRBV3-1 (or the pseudogene TRBV3-2) and TRBJ1-1, with D perhaps matching TRBD1 (6 bases). Trimming removed 4 bases from V and 6 bases from J, with 15 bases in between. This CDR3 has 14 amino acids. The germline V gene encodes CDR1 LGHDT and CDR2 YNNKEL (reference sequence). CDR3 DNA: TGTGCCAGCAGCCCTCCGGGGGGCGGCGCTGAAGCTTTCTTT. This codes for CASSPPGGGAEAFF.

In its sample, this clone was seen once. The V call is TRBV7-3, the J call TRBJ2-1; 7 bases map to TRBD1. CDR1 is SGHTA and CDR2 is FQGTGA in the germline V gene. CDR3 length equals 16 residues. V lost 5 bases and J lost 2; bases outside the gene matches: 9. The CDR3 DNA reads as TGTGCCAGCAGCCCAGGACAGGCTCTGACCTACAATGAGCAGTTCTTC. Encoded protein: CASSPGQALTYNEQFF.